A selection of T cell receptor beta chains follows, all from one sample in a study of blood T cell repertoires in COVID-19. TCRdb keeps only in-frame clones here, not all; method: immunoSEQ multiplex PCR. The repertoire has 110,000 to 150,000 clones, around 81% of them found once; the top ten carry approximately 1.4%. Sample: peripheral blood. The receptors come from a human donor in a cohort sampled during active COVID-19. Both conserved end residues are part of each CDR3. The D gene is left open where the match is weak. Clone size appears in some rows only: once, few, many, or a class for an expanded clone.

clone_size	v_call	j_call	d_call	cdr3_aa	cdr3_nt
NA	TRBV6-5	TRBJ2-1	TRBD2	CASGTSGRNEQFF	TGTGCCAGTGGGACTAGCGGGAGGAATGAGCAGTTCTTC
NA	TRBV4-2	TRBJ2-1	NA	CASSQDGPYNEQFF	TGTGCCAGCAGCCAAGATGGCCCATACAATGAGCAGTTCTTC
NA	TRBV9	TRBJ2-3	TRBD1	CASSLDRGLSTDTQYF	TGTGCCAGCAGCCTGGACAGGGGCCTCAGCACAGATACGCAGTATTTT
NA	TRBV28	TRBJ2-2	NA	CASSLSSTGSGELFF	TGTGCCAGCAGTTTATCGTCGACAGGCTCCGGGGAGCTGTTTTTT
NA	TRBV7-2	TRBJ2-3	TRBD2	CASSLQGGNRLDTQYF	TGTGCCAGCAGCTTACAGGGAGGGAATAGGTTAGATACGCAGTATTTT
NA	TRBV5-5	TRBJ2-1	TRBD2	CASSQFSGRDRNEQFF	TGTGCCAGCAGCCAATTTAGCGGGAGGGATCGGAATGAGCAGTTCTTC
NA	TRBV5-1	TRBJ2-7	TRBD2	CASSRTSGRGSNYEQYF	TGCGCCAGCAGCCGGACTAGCGGGAGGGGTAGCAACTACGAGCAGTACTTC
NA	TRBV27	TRBJ2-7	NA	CASRRLVEGEQYF	TGTGCCAGCAGGAGACTAGTCGAAGGCGAGCAGTACTTC
NA	TRBV5-6	TRBJ1-6	NA	CASSQTRPREPYNSPLHF	TGTGCCAGCAGCCAGACTCGGCCCCGAGAGCCCTATAATTCACCCCTCCACTTT
NA	TRBV4-3	TRBJ2-1	TRBD2	CASSLGLADYNEQFF	TGCGCCAGCAGCCTGGGACTAGCAGACTACAATGAGCAGTTCTTC
NA	TRBV3-1/TRBV3-2	TRBJ1-2	NA	CASSQRQEVYGYTF	TGTGCCAGCAGCCAACGACAGGAAGTCTATGGCTACACCTTC
NA	TRBV6-5	TRBJ2-3	TRBD1	CASRDRGTDTQYF	TGTGCCAGCCGGGACAGGGGCACAGATACGCAGTATTTT
few	TRBV18	TRBJ1-1	TRBD1	CASSSRQGKANTEAFF	TGTGCCAGCTCGTCTAGACAGGGAAAGGCGAACACTGAAGCTTTCTTT
NA	TRBV30	TRBJ2-2	TRBD1	CAWSLFRDSVSGELFF	TGTGCCTGGAGTCTTTTCCGGGACAGCGTTAGCGGGGAGCTGTTTTTT